This T cell receptor beta chain was sequenced during a study of CD8+CD57+ T cells in acquired aplastic anemia. The V end lost 2 bases, the J end lost 9 bases, and 17 bases lay between the germline ends. CDR1 MNHEY and CDR2 SVGAGI come from the germline V gene. This CDR3 has 15 residues. TCR beta VDJ and CDR3 were profiled, and genomic DNA was the template. TCRdb passed the reads through MiXCR, listing each CDR3 protein once. The data show under 200,000 distinct CDR3 sequences, 48% seen once. Before being chosen for sequencing, patients had shown CD8+CD57+ cell expansion by flow cytometry. This receptor was obtained from a human donor with aplastic anemia. This chain links TRBV6-5 with TRBJ2-1; D possibly uses TRBD1 or TRBD2 (5 bases each). Sequenced sample: sorted CD4+, CD8+, or CD8+CD57+ T cells (not recorded which) from PBMCs. The CDR3 DNA is TGTGCCAGCAGTTACGGAACAGGTAACGGAGGTGAGCAGTTCTTC. Translated: CASSYGTGNGGEQFF.